This TCR beta chain was observed in a study of regulatory T cells in long-lasting Graves disease. Study-wide findings and caveats: Persistent disease showed a preference for TRBV28, TRBJ1-2 and TRBJ2-5.

The time point: persistent/refractory GD, antithyroid drugs over 5 years with positive TRAb. Scientists built the TCR library using RNA that was extracted from PBMCs. Graves' disease diagnoses followed American Thyroid Association guidelines. The TCR beta library used iRepertoire HTBI primers with Arm-PCR amplification of CDR3. TCRdb fed the multiplex PCR reads into MiXCR, producing one record per CDR3 protein. The sample yields 390,000 or so distinct CDR3 sequences, 20% to 25% seen once. J was trimmed by 6 bases and V by 4 bases; bases with no gene match: 10. Germline V gives CDR1 SQVTM, CDR2 ANQGSEA. The CDR3 extends over 14 amino acids. This clonotype was seen repeatedly, ten times or more. Its specificity is unknown.

The chain carries TRBV29-1 and TRBJ2-7, with 9 nucleotides matching TRBD2. Sample: peripheral blood mononuclear cells (PBMCs), taken when the disease was refractory, from a patient treated with antithyroid drugs. The origin of this receptor is a woman between 35 and 50 years old with Graves disease. Here the CDR3 DNA reads TGCAGCGTTGTTAGCGGGAGTAGGGGCAGCGAGCAGTACTTC. Protein: CSVVSGSRGSEQYF.